These 14 T cell receptor beta chains were all obtained from the same sample, sequenced in a study of cytomegalovirus exposure and HLA in healthy donors. The primer mix had 60 Vbeta and 13 Jbeta primers. Clones were sequenced by immunoSEQ multiplex PCR, and TCRdb holds only the in-frame ones, with some missing. The sample shows some 25,000 clones, approximately 75% of them seen only once. Input material: PBMCs. The receptors come from a male donor in good health and CMV-seronegative.

The V call is TRBV19, the J call TRBJ2-7, with 7 bases matching TRBD1. V shed 5 bases and J 3 bases; nucleotides not matched to a gene: 13. Germline CDR1 LNHDA, CDR2 SQIVND (reference sequence). CDR3 length: 16 residues. CDR3 amino acids: CASSRQGSLPNYEQYF. The DNA for the CDR3 is TGTGCCAGTAGTCGACAGGGATCACTACCCAACTACGAGCAGTACTTC.

The gene calls are TRBV15 and TRBJ2-7, with TRBD1 identical over 9 bases. The junction had 4 bases not matched to a gene; V was cut back by 6 bases and J by 4 bases. The CDR3 runs to 13 residues. In germline, CDR1 is LNHNV, CDR2 YYDKDF (reference sequence). The DNA for the CDR3 is TGTGCCACCAGGGGGACAGGGATTTACGAGCAGTACTTC. It encodes CATRGTGIYEQYF.

The chain couples TRBV28 to TRBJ2-2, with 7 nucleotides matching TRBD1. In germline, CDR1 is MDHEN, CDR2 SYDVKM. The CDR3 length is 17 residues. After removal of 5 bases from V and 6 bases from J, the junction contained 15 bases not matched to a gene. The CDR3 DNA sequence: TGTGCCAGCAGTGGATTTAGGGGGCCCACGAGGGCCGGGGAGCTGTTTTTT. This sequence encodes CASSGFRGPTRAGELFF.

In its sample, this clone was seen once. The chain has TRBV5-1 and TRBJ2-1; 7 nucleotides agree with TRBD2. J gave up 8 bases and V 5 bases, and 13 bases lay outside the gene matches. The V gene's germline CDR1 is SGHRS and CDR2 YFSETQ. The CDR3 loop spans 15 amino acids. CDR3 protein: CASRLDWEGRDEQFF. The CDR3 region has the DNA TGCGCCAGCAGACTGGATTGGGAGGGGAGGGATGAGCAGTTCTTC.

The chain links TRBV7-3 to TRBJ2-1; 10 bases line up with TRBD2. CDR3 length: 19 residues. Germline CDR1 reads SGHTA; CDR2 reads FQGTGA. V was clipped by 4 bases and J by 0 bases; unmatched bases: 12. CDR3 amino acids: CASSSRGAGGSSSYNEQFF. Written as DNA, the CDR3 is TGTGCCAGCAGCTCCAGGGGAGCGGGAGGGTCGAGCTCCTACAATGAGCAGTTCTTC.

The rearrangement joins TRBV7-2 to TRBJ2-5, with 8 bases aligning to TRBD1. Germline V lookup: CDR1 SGHTA, CDR2 FQGNSA. The V and J ends lost 1 base and 5 bases, in that order; junction bases with no gene match: 6. The CDR3 consists of 15 residues. CDR3 sequence (DNA): TGTGCCAGCAGCTTAGACAGGGGGAGGTTCGAGACCCAGTACTTC. Translated, it gives CASSLDRGRFETQYF.

CDR3 residues: CSVEDGTNYEQYF. CDR3 nucleotides: TGCAGCGTTGAAGACGGGACAAACTACGAGCAGTACTTC. The chain employs TRBV29-1 and TRBJ2-7; weak D call: TRBD1 (6 bases). CDR3 size: 13 residues. V was clipped by 0 bases and J by 3 bases, with 9 bases between them. The germline V gene has CDR1 SQVTM and CDR2 ANQGSEA.

The rearrangement uses TRBV28 and TRBJ2-3, with D possibly TRBD2 on 5 matching bases. This CDR3 has 15 residues. The germline V and J ends were trimmed by 9 bases and 3 bases, with 19 bases remaining between them. Germline values: CDR1 MDHEN, CDR2 SYDVKM. The CDR3 protein is CASKLGRVDTDTQYF. The CDR3 bases are TGTGCCAGTAAACTAGGGCGAGTAGATACAGATACGCAGTATTTT.

This clone showed up just a few times. The chain carries TRBV7-7 and TRBJ2-1, with 9 nucleotides matching TRBD2. The germline V gene has CDR1 SSHAT and CDR2 FNYEAQ (reference sequence). Losses at the gene ends were 5 bases for V and 10 bases for J; bases not matched to a gene: 6. The CDR3 runs 13 residues. The CDR3 is CASSVGGGGEQFF. CDR3 coding DNA: TGTGCCAGCAGCGTAGGCGGGGGGGGCGAGCAGTTCTTC. Full variable domain (missing parts from reference TRBV7-7 and TRBJ2-1): GAGVSQSPRYKVTKRGQDVTLRCDPISSHATLYWYQQALGQGPEFLTYFNYEAQPDKSGLPSDRFSAERPEGSISTLTIQRTEQRDSAMYRCASSVGGGGEQFFGPGTRLTVL.

The V gene is TRBV7-8, the J gene TRBJ1-2; TRBD1 might be the D (6 bases). The germline V and J ends were trimmed by 2 bases and 7 bases, with 17 bases remaining between them. The CDR3 loop spans 15 amino acids. The V gene's germline CDR1 is SGHVS and CDR2 FQNEAQ. This CDR3 is CASSLNEGVSRGYTF. CDR3 nucleotides: TGTGCCAGCAGCTTAAATGAGGGGGTGTCTCGTGGCTACACCTTC.

This chain uses TRBV14 with TRBJ2-3; the D gene is possibly TRBD2 (6 bases). The germline CDR1 and CDR2 sequences are SGHDN and FVKESK. The CDR3 length is 14 residues. Deletions cut 6 bases from V and 0 bases from J, with 10 bases between. The CDR3, as DNA: TGTGCCAGCAGTCTGGCGGGGAGCACAGATACGCAGTATTTT. Translating gives CASSLAGSTDTQYF.

The chain is built from TRBV5-8 and TRBJ2-5, with TRBD2 matching over 9 bases. This CDR3 comprises 14 residues. CDR1 SGHTS and CDR2 YDEGEE come from the germline V gene. Trimming removed 5 bases from V and 2 bases from J; junction bases left unmatched: 4. The CDR3 nucleotides are TGTGCCAGCAGATATAGCGGGAGACAAGAGACCCAGTACTTC. Protein sequence: CASRYSGRQETQYF.

The chain employs TRBV2 and TRBJ2-6; D ambiguous. The CDR3 is made up of 14 amino acids. With 7 bases removed from V and 0 bases from J, the gap between germline ends came to 7 bases. Germline CDR1 reads SNHLY; CDR2 reads FYNNEI. CDR3 amino acids: CASIKNSGANVLTF. CDR3 nucleotide sequence: TGTGCCAGCATCAAAAACTCTGGGGCCAACGTCCTGACTTTC.

This clone was picked up one time. V gene TRBV30 combines with J gene TRBJ2-7; D ambiguous. In germline, CDR1 is GTSNPN, CDR2 SVGIG (reference sequence). V lost 3 bases, J lost 5 bases, and 8 bases lay in between. CDR3 length equals 11 residues. The CDR3 protein is CAWRRANEQYF. The CDR3 DNA is TGTGCCTGGAGGAGAGCGAACGAGCAGTACTTC.